The 10 T cell receptor beta chains below were found in one sample sequenced in a study of cytomegalovirus exposure and HLA in healthy donors. Researchers ran the PCR with 60 Vbeta and 13 Jbeta primers. Using immunoSEQ multiplex PCR, the repertoire was profiled, and TCRdb retains in-frame clones only, with some absent. The sample includes 180,000 or so clones, about 75% of them seen just once. The source material was PBMCs. The source is a woman aged 40 to 49 in good health and CMV-seropositive.

The CDR3, as DNA: TGTGCCAGCAGCTTAGATTTCGCGGGGGGCGGTGAAAAACTGTTTTTT. Amino acids: CASSLDFAGGGEKLFF. V is TRBV7-6 and J is TRBJ1-4, with D maybe TRBD1 (6 bases). CDR3 length: 16 residues. V was shortened by 1 base and J by 7 bases, with 16 bases between the two germline ends. Germline CDR1 is SGHVS and CDR2 is FNYEAQ. The full variable domain, with the rest looked up from reference TRBV7-6 and TRBJ1-4, is GAGVSQSPRYKVTKRGQDVALRCDPISGHVSLYWYRQALGQGPEFLTYFNYEAQQDKSGLPNDRFSAERPEGSISTLTIQRTEQRDSAMYRCASSLDFAGGGEKLFFGSGTQLSVL.

The gene calls are TRBV28 and TRBJ1-4; 7 bases fit TRBD1. Germline CDR1 reads MDHEN; CDR2 reads SYDVKM. V gave up 5 bases and J gave up 1 base; unmatched junction bases: 7. The CDR3 spans 16 residues. The CDR3 coding sequence is TGTGCCAGCAGTCCCCGACAGGGCGGAACTAATGAAAAACTGTTTTTT. This translates into CASSPRQGGTNEKLFF.

V usage is TRBV30 and J usage is TRBJ1-3, with D unclear. CDR3 length: 14 amino acids. Germline-derived CDR1 and CDR2 are GTSNPN and SVGIG (reference sequence). V lost 0 bases and J 6 bases, leaving 12 bases between the germline ends. The chain's CDR3 is CAWSVRAGLNTIYF. In DNA, the CDR3 is TGTGCCTGGAGTGTAAGAGCGGGATTAAACACCATATATTTT.

The genes are TRBV19 and TRBJ2-5; tentative D call: TRBD1 (5 bases). The CDR3 covers 15 residues. Trimming took off 4 bases at V and 6 bases at J, with 18 bases between the two ends. Germline-derived CDR1 and CDR2 are LNHDA and SQIVND (reference sequence). CDR3 sequence reads: CASSTRQLGSKTQYF. The DNA of the CDR3 is TGTGCCAGTAGTACGCGACAGCTGGGGTCGAAGACCCAGTACTTC. The variable domain in full, completed from reference TRBV19 and TRBJ2-5, reads DGGITQSPKYLFRKEGQNVTLSCEQNLNHDAMYWYRQDPGQGLRLIYYSQIVNDFQKGDIAEGYSVSREKKESFPLTVTSAQKNPTAFYLCASSTRQLGSKTQYFGPGTRLLVL.

The CDR3 DNA sequence: TGTGCCAGCAGCTTAGGGCCCCTCTACGAGCAGTACTTC. Encoded protein: CASSLGPLYEQYF. The genes are TRBV7-2 and TRBJ2-7; D gene ambiguous. V lost 1 base, J lost 3 bases, and 7 bases lay in between. The CDR3 covers 13 residues. The germline gives CDR1 SGHTA, CDR2 FQGNSA.

To note about this clone: One end of the junction is discordant with germline, which a read error may explain. Other DNA sequences in the sample encode the same CDR3. The rearrangement links TRBV7-3 to TRBJ2-1; 10 bases match TRBD2. The CDR3 is made up of 15 amino acids. Germline CDR1 reads SGHTA; CDR2 reads FQGTGA. The CDR3 spells CASSLASGGYGEQFF. The CDR3 DNA reads as TGCGCCAGCAGCTTAGCTAGCGGGGGCTACGGTGAGCAGTTCTTC.

The chain joins TRBV5-1 to TRBJ2-3; 8 bases line up with TRBD1. The V and J ends lost 2 bases and 0 bases, in that order; junction bases with no gene match: 2. This CDR3 contains 15 residues. The V gene's germline CDR1 is SGHRS and CDR2 YFSETQ. Here the CDR3 reads CASSFGTGSTDTQYF. The CDR3 nucleotides read TGCGCCAGCAGCTTCGGGACAGGAAGCACAGATACGCAGTATTTT.

The genes are TRBV19 and TRBJ1-2, with 11 bases that match TRBD1. Germline values: CDR1 LNHDA, CDR2 SQIVND (reference sequence). The trim removed 8 bases at V and 7 bases at J, leaving 6 bases unmatched. CDR3 size: 13 residues. CDR3 protein: CASSDRGLAGYTF. The CDR3 nucleotides are TGTGCCAGTTCGGACAGGGGGCTGGCTGGCTACACCTTC.

The DNA for the CDR3 is TGTGCCAGCAGCTTAGGTTTGGAGACTAGCGGGAGAAGGTCGGCCGGGGAGCTGTTTTTT. The encoded protein is CASSLGLETSGRRSAGELFF. The chain combines TRBV11-3 with TRBJ2-2, with 12 nucleotides matching TRBD2. Germline CDR1 SGHNT, CDR2 YENEEA. The CDR3 spans 20 residues. Losses at the gene ends were 1 base for V and 6 bases for J; bases not matched to a gene: 15.

The chain couples TRBV7-2 to TRBJ1-1; D unresolved. V was pared by 0 bases and J by 11 bases, with 13 bases between. This CDR3 contains 13 residues. Germline assignment: CDR1 SGHTA and CDR2 FQGNSA. CDR3 region: CASSLAVHSGAFF. CDR3 nucleotides: TGTGCCAGCAGCTTAGCGGTTCACAGCGGGGCTTTCTTT.